This note documents a single T cell receptor (beta chain) sequence. No antigen is known for it. This record comes from a study of post-analysis software for immune sequencing data. Study-wide results and caveats: Four or five TRBV segments occurring more often in patients than controls included TRBV5-6, TRBV5-1 and TRBV20-1. Batch-matched samples strongly co-clustered by F measure.

V shed 5 bases and J 4 bases; nucleotides not matched to a gene: 8. From germline, CDR1 is SEHNR and CDR2 FQNEAQ (reference sequence). CDR3 length: 17 residues. Carried by the TCR beta cDNA libraries were unique molecular identifiers. Each sample of roughly 0.95 to 10 million input T cells yielded around 500,000 cDNA molecules, so each molecule approximated one T cell. In TCRdb, the PCR reads were re-called with MiXCR into one record per CDR3 protein. The sample consists of fewer than 900,000 distinct CDR3 sequences, 35% to 55% of them appearing once. Sequenced input: blood. The source of this sequence is a girl aged 10 to 17 with multiple sclerosis. The genes are TRBV7-9 and TRBJ2-1; 13 positions agree with TRBD2. This CDR3 reads CASSRPRLAGGYNEQFF. The CDR3 DNA follows: TGTGCCAGCAGCCGCCCCCGACTAGCGGGAGGTTACAATGAGCAGTTCTTC.